The T cell receptor (beta chain) under discussion was sequenced for a study of blood T cell repertoires in COVID-19. Study context: Italy, Spain and the United States were the sources of the convalescent and acute COVID-19 samples.

Study members were between about 18 and 95 years old and lived in 24 US regions. Cohorts were based on clinical histories the participants reported. How the authors handled the data: By means of reference gene primer amplification, nucleated cell counts were estimated. The protocol was immunoSEQ multiplex PCR, while the TCRdb copy is restricted to in-frame clones and leaves out a portion. Clone size and V and J calls were adopted from that table, with D and trimming inferred from the DNA. The data show some 210,000 clones, with under 90% seen just once and just under 9% held by the top ten. CDR3 length equals 16 residues. V dropped 1 base and J dropped 1 base, with 11 bases sitting between them. Germline CDR1 LGHDT, CDR2 YNNKEL (reference sequence).

The TCR was taken from a woman aged 45-65 years with acute COVID-19. The rearrangement uses TRBV3-1 (or the pseudogene TRBV3-2) and TRBJ1-3, with D possibly matching TRBD1 (5 bases). Specimen: PBMCs or T cells enriched from blood (not recorded which). The CDR3 DNA follows: TGTGCCAGCAGCCAAGTATTACAGGTATCTGGAAACACCATATATTTT. Protein: CASSQVLQVSGNTIYF.